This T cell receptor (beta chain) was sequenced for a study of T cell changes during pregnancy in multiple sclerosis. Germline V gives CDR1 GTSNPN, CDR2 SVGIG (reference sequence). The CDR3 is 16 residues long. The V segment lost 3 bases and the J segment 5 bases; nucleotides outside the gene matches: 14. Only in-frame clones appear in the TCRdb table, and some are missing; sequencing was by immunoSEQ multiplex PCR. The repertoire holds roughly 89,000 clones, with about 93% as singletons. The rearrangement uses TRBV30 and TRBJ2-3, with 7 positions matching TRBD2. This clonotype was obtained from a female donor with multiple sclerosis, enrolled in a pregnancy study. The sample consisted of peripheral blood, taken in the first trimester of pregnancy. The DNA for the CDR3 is TGTGCCTGGAGCGTCGGTGGGAGGGCCTACCAAGATACGCAGTATTTT. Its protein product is CAWSVGGRAYQDTQYF.